Sequencing of this T cell receptor (beta chain) was carried out in a study of T cells after yellow fever vaccination. Whole-study findings and limits: Reappearance after the booster was observed for most primary-vaccination clones (roughly 97% CD4, about 85% CD8). Weaker, the secondary response peaked sooner, at day 5 versus 15.

J lost 4 bases, V lost 3 bases, and 6 bases had no gene match. The CDR3 is 16 amino acids. Germline CDR1 LNHNV, CDR2 YYDKDF (reference sequence). Via MiXCR, TCRdb re-called the 5' RACE reads, giving one row per CDR3 protein. Seen here are 50,000 to 60,000 distinct CDR3 sequences, 6.5% to 8.5% observed once, and the top ten hold 20% to 25%. This chain joins TRBV15 and TRBJ2-1, with 10 positions matching TRBD1. This specimen consisted of CD8+ T cells not binding an NS4B(214-222) dextramer, sorted from PBMCs, obtained more than 40 days after the first yellow fever vaccination. The TCR sequence derives from a man between 18 and 29 years old who received the YFV17D yellow fever vaccine. The CDR3 is CATSSSTGGAYNEQFF. DNA of the CDR3: TGTGCCACCAGCAGTTCGACAGGGGGCGCATACAATGAGCAGTTCTTC.